This T cell receptor beta chain was sequenced for a study of T-cell memory formation after mild COVID-19. Study at large: The TCR clusters were mostly specific to one donor. Findings and caveats of the study: A subset of responding clones appeared in pre-infection memory, suggesting cross-reactive memory joined. A balance of CD4 and CD8 characterized clones contracting day 15 to 85, whereas later expanders leaned CD4+.

TCRdb re-called the 5' RACE reads through MiXCR, storing one row per CDR3 protein. The sample includes 190,000 or so distinct CDR3 sequences, around 21% seen only once; the top ten take 20% to 25%. Concerning this clonotype itself: The target antigen is unknown.

CDR1 and CDR2 from the germline V gene are LNHNV and YYDKDF (reference sequence). Trimming took off 0 bases at V and 3 bases at J, with 17 bases between the two ends. The CDR3 is 17 residues long. The source is an adult woman who had mild COVID-19 (a few samples of this study predate the infection). Cell type and time point are not known. The rearrangement uses TRBV15 and TRBJ1-1; D remains ambiguous. What was sequenced was PBMCs or a T cell subset sorted from them (not recorded which). The CDR3 DNA reads TGTGCCACCAGCAGAGATTACCGGGGTCTGGTTGACACTGAAGCTTTCTTT. This sequence encodes CATSRDYRGLVDTEAFF.